The 7 T cell receptor beta chains below come from one sample, sequenced in a study of T cell responses to AZD1222 COVID-19 vaccine (dated by TCRdb to the early 2020s). The protocol used for the library was the immunoSEQ multiplex PCR assay. TCRdb took over this immuneACCESS table, retaining in-frame rearrangements with V and J assigned. Such tables are incomplete; in checked studies, under half of the missing clones stem from an unresolved V gene, and the remainder is unexplained. This sample gives about 73,000 clones in total; about 91% of them show up just once. The top ten clonotypes cover 15% to 20% of the sample. What the time point label conveys for this sample: baseline before first vaccination. This material consisted of peripheral blood, taken on day 0 of AZD1222 vaccination. Every receptor here comes from an adult in good health.

To note about this clone: One end of the junction varies from germline; a read error may be responsible. The same CDR3 can be traced to other DNA sequences in this sample. DNA for the CDR3: TGTGCTAGCAGTCCGACTTGGGGGTACACAGATACGCAGTATTTT. Its protein is CASSPTWGYTDTQYF. The chain couples TRBV7-8 to TRBJ2-3, with D possibly called TRBD1 or TRBD2 (5 bases each). The V gene's germline CDR1 is SGHVS and CDR2 FQNEAQ. This CDR3 contains 15 residues.

This chain links TRBV12-3 or TRBV12-4 with TRBJ1-1, with D hard to call. The CDR3 sequence is 11 residues long. V lost 6 bases and J lost 2, with 4 bases in between. The CDR3 nucleotides read TGTGCCAGCAGCTTTAACACTGAAGCTTTCTTT. Protein product: CASSFNTEAFF.

The V call is TRBV4-2, the J call TRBJ2-1; TRBD2 agrees at 13 bases. Looked up from germline, CDR1 is LGHNA and CDR2 is YNFKEQ. The J segment lost 7 bases and the V segment lost 2 bases, leaving 8 bases of the junction unmatched. This CDR3 comprises 17 residues. DNA for the CDR3: TGTGCCAGCAGCCAACAAAGCACTAGCGGGGGGGGTAATGAGCAGTTCTTC. Its translation is CASSQQSTSGGGNEQFF.

The chain joins TRBV6-6 to TRBJ1-1; no reliable D call. Between the trimmed V and J ends, which lost 7 bases and 5 bases, there was a span of 14 bases. The CDR3 contains 13 residues. CDR1 and CDR2 from the germline V gene are MNHNY and SVGAGI (reference sequence). The CDR3 region has the DNA TGTGCCAGCACCGTCCAGAAATGGACTGAAGCTTTCTTT. As protein: CASTVQKWTEAFF.

As to this clone: One end of the junction fails to match germline, which may point to a read error. The rearrangement links TRBV4-2 to TRBJ2-1; D is perhaps TRBD2 (6 bases). Germline loops: CDR1 LGHNA, CDR2 YNFKEQ. The CDR3 covers 19 residues. CDR3 loop: CASSQVGLVGGVSSNEQFF. CDR3 in DNA: TGTGCCAGCAGCCAAGTAGGGTTGGTCGGGGGAGTGTCCTCCAATGAGCAGTTCTTC.

This chain joins TRBV27 and TRBJ2-3; the D gene is possibly TRBD1 (6 bases). This CDR3 spans 15 amino acids. The ends were cut back, 4 bases at V and 1 base at J, with 12 bases in the middle. Germline V gene data show CDR1 as MNHEY and CDR2 as SMNVEV (reference sequence). The CDR3, as DNA: TGTGCCAGCAGTTCGGACAGTTTGGGCACAGATACGCAGTATTTT. This gives the protein CASSSDSLGTDTQYF.

V gene TRBV3-1 (or the pseudogene TRBV3-2) combines with J gene TRBJ1-2; no firm D call. V lost 5 bases and J lost 1, with 17 bases in between. Germline V lookup: CDR1 LGHDT, CDR2 YNNKEL (reference sequence). The CDR3 sequence is 16 residues long. The CDR3 nucleotides are TGTGCCAGCAGCTCCCCCCCTCGGGGTGATAACTATGGCTACACCTTC. Its protein is CASSSPPRGDNYGYTF.